The 31 T cell receptor beta chains below were found in one sample sequenced in a study of blood T cell repertoires in COVID-19. Only in-frame clones appear in the TCRdb table, and some are missing; sequencing was by immunoSEQ multiplex PCR. The table includes around 53,000 clones, 65% to 85% detected once. Input material: peripheral blood. These receptors were taken from a man aged 65 to 79 with active COVID-19.

The chain combines TRBV3-1 (or the pseudogene TRBV3-2) with TRBJ1-1; TRBD1 might be the D (5 bases). The CDR3 has 14 residues. Trimming took off 3 bases at V and 5 bases at J, with 13 bases between the two ends. Germline V gene sequence: CDR1 LGHDT, CDR2 YNNKEL (reference sequence). The CDR3 nucleotides are TGTGCCAGCAGCCAGGACCTCGGGGGGACTGAAGCTTTCTTT. Amino acid sequence: CASSQDLGGTEAFF.

The V call is TRBV3-1 (or the pseudogene TRBV3-2), the J call TRBJ1-2, with 8 bases matching TRBD1. The CDR3 covers 13 residues. J gave up 8 bases and V 4 bases, and 6 bases lay outside the gene matches. CDR1 is LGHDT, CDR2 YNNKEL, per germline (reference sequence). In nucleotides, the CDR3 is TGTGCCAGCAGCCCTCAGGGGGCGAGGGGCTACACCTTC. Translated: CASSPQGARGYTF.

V gene TRBV15 combines with J gene TRBJ2-5, with a tentative D call TRBD2 (6 bases). V lost 6 bases to trimming and J lost 7 bases, with 21 bases between them. CDR1 and CDR2 from the germline V gene are LNHNV and YYDKDF (reference sequence). The CDR3 covers 15 residues. The CDR3 sequence: CATRIPGTVAGTQYF. The CDR3 DNA sequence: TGTGCCACCAGAATCCCCGGGACTGTCGCCGGGACCCAGTACTTC.

The chain is built from TRBV14 and TRBJ1-1; a weak D match, TRBD1 (6 bases). Trimming left V 0 bases short and J 11 bases short, with 22 bases between. CDR1 and CDR2 (germline): SGHDN, FVKESK. CDR3 length equals 16 residues. CDR3 bases: TGTGCCAGCAGCCAAGATTTTGGAGGACAGCCGTCCCGGGCTTTCTTT. Amino acid sequence: CASSQDFGGQPSRAFF.

The chain carries TRBV7-3 and TRBJ2-2; the match to TRBD2 covers 9 bases. V was clipped by 3 bases and J by 6 bases; unmatched bases: 8. The CDR3 sequence is 16 residues long. From germline, CDR1 is SGHTA and CDR2 FQGTGA. For the CDR3, the DNA is TGTGCCAGCAGCTTCTCAGGGGGACTAGCTGCCGGGGAGCTGTTTTTT. Protein product: CASSFSGGLAAGELFF.

The chain couples TRBV23-1 to TRBJ2-7, with 7 bases lining up with TRBD2. TRBV23-1 is designated an ORF whose function remains uncertain. The length of the CDR3 is 14 residues. J gave up 3 bases and V 2 bases, and 4 bases lay outside the gene matches. The CDR3 spells CASSQGAGVYEQYF. The CDR3 DNA follows: TGCGCCAGCAGTCAAGGGGCGGGAGTCTACGAGCAGTACTTC.

The chain has TRBV9 and TRBJ2-5, with D perhaps TRBD2 (5 bases). V was clipped by 3 bases and J by 5 bases, with 20 bases between them. Germline CDR1 reads SGDLS; CDR2 reads YYNGEE. CDR3 length equals 16 residues. Here the CDR3 DNA reads TGTGCCAGCAGCGCCTCATTGACAAACCCGGGGGAGACCCAGTACTTC. This translates into CASSASLTNPGETQYF.

V is TRBV15 and J is TRBJ2-7, with D perhaps TRBD1 (5 bases). Trimming removed 3 bases at V and 4 bases at J, with 7 bases between. The germline V gene encodes CDR1 LNHNV and CDR2 YYDKDF (reference sequence). CDR3 size: 12 residues. The CDR3 loop is CATSSKGYEQYF. As DNA, the CDR3 is TGTGCCACCAGCAGCAAGGGGTACGAGCAGTACTTC.

The J gene is TRBJ1-1, the V gene TRBV28; tentatively, D is TRBD1 (6 bases). Trimming shortened V by 2 bases and J by 5 bases, and 12 bases separated the two germline ends. This CDR3 has 14 amino acids. Germline-derived CDR1 and CDR2 are MDHEN and SYDVKM. Written as DNA, the CDR3 is TGTGCCAGCAGTTTAATAGGGGGAAAAACTGAAGCTTTCTTT. Translated, it gives CASSLIGGKTEAFF.

V and J are TRBV5-6 and TRBJ1-6; no clear D. There are 15 residues in the CDR3. V lost 4 bases to trimming and J lost 3 bases, with 11 bases between them. Germline loops: CDR1 SGHDT, CDR2 YYEEEE. Here the CDR3 DNA reads TGTGCCAGCAGCGTACGACAAATCTATAATTCACCCCTCCACTTT. Protein product: CASSVRQIYNSPLHF.

The chain carries TRBV7-7 and TRBJ2-1; 8 bases match TRBD2. V lost 6 bases, J lost 7 bases, and 8 bases stayed unmatched. CDR1 and CDR2 from the germline V gene are SSHAT and FNYEAQ (reference sequence). The length of the CDR3 is 14 residues. DNA of the CDR3: TGTGCCAGCAGTCTATCCTTAGCGGGGAATGAGCAGTTCTTC. Its protein product is CASSLSLAGNEQFF.

This chain uses TRBV5-4 with TRBJ2-7; the match to TRBD2 covers 13 bases. The CDR3 consists of 16 residues. V shed 4 bases, J shed 2 bases, and the junction held 6 bases outside the gene matches. CDR1 is SGHNT, CDR2 YYREEE, per germline (reference sequence). CDR3 nucleotides: TGTGCCAGCAGCCTCGGGACTAGCGGGACCCCCTACGAGCAGTACTTC. It codes for CASSLGTSGTPYEQYF.

This clone occurred a few times. The V and J genes are TRBV25-1 and TRBJ1-6; TRBD1 aligns across 8 bases. The CDR3 contains 15 residues. CDR1 is MGHDK, CDR2 SYGVNS, per germline. After removal of 3 bases from V and 5 bases from J, the junction contained 3 bases not matched to a gene. The CDR3 region has the DNA TGTGCCAGCAGTGACGGACAGGGCCATAATTCACCCCTCCACTTT. As protein: CASSDGQGHNSPLHF.

The J gene is TRBJ1-2, the V gene TRBV4-3; possible D gene TRBD1, 6 bases. The germline V and J ends were trimmed by 0 bases and 6 bases, with 11 bases remaining between them. The length of the CDR3 is 14 residues. In germline, CDR1 is LGHNA, CDR2 YSLEER. The CDR3 region has the DNA TGCGCCAGCAGCCAAGACATGGGGGCAGATGGCTACACCTTC. This gives the protein CASSQDMGADGYTF.

The chain joins TRBV9 to TRBJ1-1; the D gene is possibly TRBD1 (5 bases). The CDR3 runs 15 residues. The V and J ends lost 0 bases and 0 bases respectively, with 9 bases between them. Germline V gives CDR1 SGDLS, CDR2 YYNGEE. CDR3: CASSVGQTMNTEAFF. CDR3 coding DNA: TGTGCCAGCAGCGTAGGACAGACAATGAACACTGAAGCTTTCTTT.

The chain employs TRBV27 and TRBJ2-3; D is possibly TRBD2 (6 bases). Germline V gives CDR1 MNHEY, CDR2 SMNVEV (reference sequence). The V gene lost 2 bases and the J gene lost 0 bases, with 9 bases spanning the gap. This CDR3 is built from 15 residues. CDR3 residues: CASSLGLASTDTQYF. The CDR3 nucleotides are TGTGCCAGCAGTTTAGGTCTAGCGAGCACAGATACGCAGTATTTT.

The rearrangement joins TRBV7-9 to TRBJ2-1, with TRBD2 matching 11 bases. The CDR3 is made up of 15 amino acids. Looked up from germline, CDR1 is SEHNR and CDR2 is FQNEAQ (reference sequence). Trimming took 5 bases from V and 9 from J; bases not matched to a gene: 9. The CDR3 spells CASSPRSGRAAEQFF. The CDR3 region has the DNA TGTGCCAGCAGCCCCCGTAGCGGGAGGGCAGCTGAGCAGTTCTTC.

V and J are TRBV5-5 and TRBJ1-1; D may be TRBD1 (6 bases). The CDR3 covers 14 residues. The germline V gene encodes CDR1 SGHKS and CDR2 YYEKEE (reference sequence). V was trimmed by 4 bases and J by 5 bases, leaving 15 bases between them. CDR3 loop: CASSLQGPRTEAFF. CDR3 nucleotide sequence: TGTGCCAGCAGCCTACAGGGTCCGCGGACTGAAGCTTTCTTT.

V is TRBV4-1 and J is TRBJ2-7; tentatively, D is TRBD2 (5 bases). This CDR3 has 14 amino acids. Germline-derived CDR1 and CDR2 are MGHRA and YSYEKL. Trimming left V 0 bases short and J 1 base short, with 7 bases between. CDR3 residues: CASSQEPGSYEQYF. The CDR3 DNA sequence: TGCGCCAGCAGCCAAGAACCGGGATCCTACGAGCAGTACTTC.

This sequence joins TRBV18 and TRBJ1-1; 8 bases align to TRBD1. V trimming: 3 bases; J trimming: 2 bases; junction bases outside the gene matches: 2. Germline V gene lookup returns CDR1 KGHSH and CDR2 LQKENI. This CDR3 spans 14 amino acids. DNA for the CDR3: TGTGCCAGCTCACCGGGACAGGCTAACACTGAAGCTTTCTTT. Encoded protein: CASSPGQANTEAFF. The full variable domain, in which reference TRBV18 and TRBJ1-1 provide the parts outside the CDR3, is NAGVMQNPRHLVRRRGQEARLRCSPMKGHSHVYWYRQLPEEGLKFMVYLQKENIIDESGMPKERFSAEFPKEGPSILRIQQVVRGDSAAYFCASSPGQANTEAFFGQGTRLTVV.

This clone was counted only a few times. The genes are TRBV30 and TRBJ2-3; 7 bases are a match to TRBD2. The germline V gene has CDR1 GTSNPN and CDR2 SVGIG (reference sequence). J was trimmed by 4 bases and V by 3 bases; bases with no gene match: 10. The CDR3 sequence is 15 residues long. The CDR3 coding sequence is TGTGCCTGGAGACCTCAGTGGGCGGGAGCAGATACGCAGTATTTT. It yields the protein CAWRPQWAGADTQYF.

A few counts support this clone. V gene TRBV4-1 combines with J gene TRBJ2-1; 7 nucleotides match TRBD2. The CDR3 contains 17 residues. V shed 3 bases and J 4 bases; nucleotides not matched to a gene: 12. Germline V gives CDR1 MGHRA, CDR2 YSYEKL. The DNA of the CDR3 is TGCGCCAGCAGCCACCCCGCTAGCGGAGGTGGTTACAATGAGCAGTTCTTC. Amino acid sequence: CASSHPASGGGYNEQFF.

V gene TRBV5-4 combines with J gene TRBJ2-1; 9 bases line up with TRBD1. The CDR3 is made up of 14 amino acids. Germline assignment: CDR1 SGHNT and CDR2 YYREEE (reference sequence). The trim removed 3 bases at V and 9 bases at J, leaving 7 bases unmatched. The CDR3 DNA follows: TGTGCCAGCAGCTCACCGGGACAGGGAGCTGAGCAGTTCTTC. It yields the protein CASSSPGQGAEQFF.

The chain has TRBV5-1 and TRBJ1-2, with 12 bases lining up with TRBD1. Germline-derived CDR1 and CDR2 are SGHRS and YFSETQ. After removal of 4 bases from V and 8 bases from J, the junction contained 6 bases not matched to a gene. The CDR3 is made up of 14 amino acids. The CDR3 region is CASSGGQGAEGYTF. As DNA, the CDR3 is TGCGCCAGCAGCGGGGGACAGGGGGCGGAAGGCTACACCTTC.

The chain joins TRBV15 to TRBJ2-2; tentatively, D is TRBD1 (6 bases). V shed 7 bases and J shed 1 base, with 7 bases lying between them. From germline, CDR1 is LNHNV and CDR2 YYDKDF (reference sequence). This CDR3 comprises 13 residues. This CDR3 is CATKDRNTGELFF. The DNA of the CDR3 is TGTGCCACCAAGGACAGGAACACCGGGGAGCTGTTTTTT.

The J gene is TRBJ1-3, the V gene TRBV18; the D gene is possibly TRBD1 (6 bases). There are 15 residues in the CDR3. Between the trimmed V and J ends, which lost 3 bases and 0 bases, there was a span of 9 bases. CDR1 is KGHSH and CDR2 is LQKENI in the germline V gene. The CDR3 coding sequence is TGTGCCAGCTCACCCGGACAGCTCTCTGGAAACACCATATATTTT. Translating it yields CASSPGQLSGNTIYF.

The rearrangement uses TRBV11-1 and TRBJ2-1; no clear D. The CDR3 covers 12 residues. V was pared by 5 bases and J by 4 bases, with 6 bases between. Germline CDR1 reads SGHAT; CDR2 reads FQDESV (reference sequence). The chain's CDR3 is CASSPRYNEQFF. The CDR3 DNA follows: TGTGCCAGCAGCCCCCGGTACAATGAGCAGTTCTTC.

This clone appeared a few times. CDR3 loop: CASSALPGLRQGGTQYF. The CDR3 nucleotides read TGTGCCAGCAGCGCACTTCCGGGACTAAGACAAGGCGGGACCCAGTACTTC. The chain combines TRBV5-4 with TRBJ2-5; TRBD2 agrees at 7 bases. Germline values: CDR1 SGHNT, CDR2 YYREEE (reference sequence). The J segment lost 7 bases and the V segment lost 4 bases, leaving 19 bases of the junction unmatched. This CDR3 has 17 amino acids.

This CDR3 is CASSPGTANTGELFF. As DNA, the CDR3 is TGTGCCAGCAGTCCCGGGACAGCCAACACCGGGGAGCTGTTTTTT. The genes are TRBV6-5 and TRBJ2-2; TRBD1 matches 7 bases. The CDR3 is 15 residues long. The junction had 5 bases not matched to a gene; V was cut back by 5 bases and J by 2 bases. The germline gives CDR1 MNHEY, CDR2 SVGAGI.

The chain links TRBV18 to TRBJ2-5; 9 bases map to TRBD1. The germline V gene encodes CDR1 KGHSH and CDR2 LQKENI. The CDR3 runs to 14 residues. The junction had 2 bases not matched to a gene; V was cut back by 3 bases and J by 3 bases. CDR3 nucleotide sequence: TGTGCCAGCTCACCCTGGACAGGGGAAGAGACCCAGTACTTC. This gives the protein CASSPWTGEETQYF.

This chain uses TRBV9 with TRBJ2-7; 7 bases agree with TRBD2. This CDR3 contains 15 residues. Germline V gives CDR1 SGDLS, CDR2 YYNGEE. Trimming removed 0 bases from V and 2 bases from J; junction bases left unmatched: 5. The CDR3 DNA reads TGTGCCAGCAGCGTAGGAAGCGGGGTCGCCTACGAGCAGTACTTC. It codes for CASSVGSGVAYEQYF.